This T cell receptor beta chain appears in the sequencing data of a study of T-cell reconstitution after alpha-beta-depleted transplantation in children. The study's findings and limits: Roughly two months post-transplant, alpha-beta T cells reportedly originated from several hundred graft clones that had expanded.

This clonotype was seen ten or more times. The antigen is undetermined. V lost 4 bases and J lost 3, with 10 bases in between. Germline-derived CDR1 and CDR2 are SGHRS and YFSETQ. CDR3 length: 14 residues. Preparation of the TCRbeta library used unique molecular identifiers. Each CDR3 protein is one row after TCRdb ran MiXCR on the PCR reads. The sample records 600,000 to 700,000 distinct CDR3 sequences, over 10% being singletons. This receptor was identified in a girl aged 2-10 years with congenital amegakaryocytic thrombocytopenia, due to receive a stem cell transplant. The J gene is TRBJ2-2, the V gene TRBV5-1; D unclear. The sequences come from PBMCs, collected before TCRalphabeta/CD19-depleted stem cell transplant. CDR3 protein: CASSPGDDTGELFF. In DNA form, the CDR3 reads TGCGCCAGCAGCCCCGGTGATGACACCGGGGAGCTGTTTTTT.